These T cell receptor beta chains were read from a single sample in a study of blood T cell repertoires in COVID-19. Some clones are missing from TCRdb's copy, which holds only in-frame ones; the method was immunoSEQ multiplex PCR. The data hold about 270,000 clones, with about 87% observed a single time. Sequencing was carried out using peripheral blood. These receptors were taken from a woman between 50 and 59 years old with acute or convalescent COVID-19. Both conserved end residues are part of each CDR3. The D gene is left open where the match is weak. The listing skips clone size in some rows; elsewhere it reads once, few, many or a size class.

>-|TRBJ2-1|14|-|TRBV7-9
TGTGCCAGCAGCTTAGCGGGAGGTATCGGTGAGCAGTTCTTC
CASSLAGGIGEQFF
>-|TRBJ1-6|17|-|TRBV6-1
TGTGCCAGCAGTGAAATAGTGACAGCACGTCGTAATTCACCCCTCCACTTT
CASSEIVTARRNSPLHF
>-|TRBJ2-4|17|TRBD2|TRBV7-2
TGTGCCAGCAGCCCAAGCGGGAGGGTTATAGCCAAAAACATTCAGTACTTC
CASSPSGRVIAKNIQYF
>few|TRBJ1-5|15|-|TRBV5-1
TGCGCCAGCAGCTGGTCCGGGACAATGGATCAGCCCCAGCATTTT
CASSWSGTMDQPQHF
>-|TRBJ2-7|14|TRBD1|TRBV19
TGTGCCAGTAGTCGGTCAGGGGGTTCCTACGAGCAGTACTTC
CASSRSGGSYEQYF
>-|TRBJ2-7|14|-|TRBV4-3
TGCGCCAGCAGCCAGGTAGCGGACTCCTACGAGCAGTACTTC
CASSQVADSYEQYF
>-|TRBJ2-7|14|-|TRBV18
TGTGCCAGCTCACCACTGTCCGAGCAAAACGAGCAGTACTTC
CASSPLSEQNEQYF
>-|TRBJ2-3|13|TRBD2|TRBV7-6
TGTGCCAGCAGTGCGGGAGTGGCAGATACGCAGTATTTT
CASSAGVADTQYF
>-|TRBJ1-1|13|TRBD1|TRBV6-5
TGTGCCAGCACCCAGGACAGGGACACTGAAGCTTTCTTT
CASTQDRDTEAFF
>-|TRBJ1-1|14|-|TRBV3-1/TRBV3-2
TGTGCCAGCAGCCAATTCGGAGCGAACACTGAAGCTTTCTTT
CASSQFGANTEAFF
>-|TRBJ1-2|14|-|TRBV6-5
TGTGCCAGCAGTTACCTCAACCAGGGGCGCGGCTACACCTTC
CASSYLNQGRGYTF
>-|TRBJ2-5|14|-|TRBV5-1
TGCGCCAGCAGTTTCCGGACAGTGCAAGGGACCCAGTACTTC
CASSFRTVQGTQYF
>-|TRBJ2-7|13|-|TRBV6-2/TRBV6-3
TGTGCCAGCAGTCGCAGCGGTCCCTACGAGCAGTACTTC
CASSRSGPYEQYF